The table lists the clone carrying this T cell receptor beta chain with a count of one. These data are taken from a study of cytotoxic CD8 clonotypes in ibrutinib-treated CLL. Assay used: immunoSEQ multiplex PCR; TCRdb lists only in-frame clones, some missing. The table includes around 150,000 clones, approximately 91% detected once. The source material was PBMCs, sampled at disease progression, from a patient treated with ibrutinib. The sequence came from a human donor with chronic lymphocytic leukemia.

For the CDR3, the DNA is TGCGCCAGCAGTGAGTCGAATGGGATCAGCACAGATACGCAGTATTTT. Amino acids: CASSESNGISTDTQYF. V usage is TRBV10-1 and J usage is TRBJ2-3; the D is unclear. This CDR3 is 16 amino acids long. With 0 bases removed from V and 0 bases from J, the gap between germline ends came to 10 bases. Germline V gene data show CDR1 as WNHNN and CDR2 as SYGVQD (reference sequence).